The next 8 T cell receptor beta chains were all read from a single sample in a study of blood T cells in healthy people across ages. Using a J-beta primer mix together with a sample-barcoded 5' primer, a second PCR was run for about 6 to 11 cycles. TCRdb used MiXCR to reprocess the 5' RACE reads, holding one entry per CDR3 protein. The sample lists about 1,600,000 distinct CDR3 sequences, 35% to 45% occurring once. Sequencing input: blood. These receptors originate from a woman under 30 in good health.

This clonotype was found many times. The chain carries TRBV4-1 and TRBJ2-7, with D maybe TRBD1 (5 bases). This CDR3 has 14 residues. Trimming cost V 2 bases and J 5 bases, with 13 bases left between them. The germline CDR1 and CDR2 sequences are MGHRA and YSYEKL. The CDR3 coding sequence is TGCGCCAGCAGCCAATCAGGGTCTGACGACGAGCAGTACTTC. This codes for CASSQSGSDDEQYF.

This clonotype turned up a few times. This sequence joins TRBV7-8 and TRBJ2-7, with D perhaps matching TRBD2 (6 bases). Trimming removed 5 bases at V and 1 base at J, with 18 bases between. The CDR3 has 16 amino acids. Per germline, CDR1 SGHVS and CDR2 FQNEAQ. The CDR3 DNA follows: TGTGCCAGCAGCCCCCGGGGCGGGGCGACTTCCTACGAGCAGTACTTC. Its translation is CASSPRGGATSYEQYF.

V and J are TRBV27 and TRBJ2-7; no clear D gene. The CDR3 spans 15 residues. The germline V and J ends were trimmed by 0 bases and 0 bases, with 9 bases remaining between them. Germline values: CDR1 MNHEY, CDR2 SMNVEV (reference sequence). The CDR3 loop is CASSLSPGLSYEQYF. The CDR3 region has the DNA TGTGCCAGCAGTTTATCTCCGGGCCTCTCCTACGAGCAGTACTTC.

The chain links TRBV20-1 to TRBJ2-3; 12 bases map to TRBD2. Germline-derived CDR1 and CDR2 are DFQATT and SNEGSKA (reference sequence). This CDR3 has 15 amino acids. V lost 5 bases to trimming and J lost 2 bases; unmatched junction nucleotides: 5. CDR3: CSAQGTSGYTDTQYF. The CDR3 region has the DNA TGCAGTGCTCAGGGGACTAGCGGGTACACAGATACGCAGTATTTT.

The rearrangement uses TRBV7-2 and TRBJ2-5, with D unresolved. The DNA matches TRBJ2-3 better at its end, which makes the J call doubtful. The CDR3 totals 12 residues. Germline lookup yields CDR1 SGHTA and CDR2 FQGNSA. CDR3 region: CASSLTLETQYF. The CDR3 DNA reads TGTGCCAGCAGCTTAACTCTCGAGACGCAGTATTTT.

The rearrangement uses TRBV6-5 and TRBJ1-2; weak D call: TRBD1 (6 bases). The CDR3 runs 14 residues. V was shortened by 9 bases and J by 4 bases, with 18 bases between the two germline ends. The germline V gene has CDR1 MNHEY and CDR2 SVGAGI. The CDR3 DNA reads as TGTGCCAGTACACCCAGTGCAGGGGTCTATGGCTACACCTTC. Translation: CASTPSAGVYGYTF.

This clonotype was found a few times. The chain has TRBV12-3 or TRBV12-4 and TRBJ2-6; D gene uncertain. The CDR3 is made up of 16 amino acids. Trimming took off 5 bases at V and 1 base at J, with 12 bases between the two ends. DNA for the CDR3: TGTGCCAGCAGTGCCCCCCTAGTGTCTGGGGCCAACGTCCTGACTTTC. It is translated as CASSAPLVSGANVLTF.

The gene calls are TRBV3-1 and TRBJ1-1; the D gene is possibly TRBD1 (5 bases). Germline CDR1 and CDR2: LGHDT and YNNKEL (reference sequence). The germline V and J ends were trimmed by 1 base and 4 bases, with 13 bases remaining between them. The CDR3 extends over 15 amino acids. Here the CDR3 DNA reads TGTGCCAGCAGCCAAGTGGGGGGGAGGGGCACTGAAGCTTTCTTT. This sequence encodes CASSQVGGRGTEAFF.